One sample yielded the 15 T cell receptor beta chains listed below, sequenced in a study of identical twins. TCRdb fed the 5' RACE reads into MiXCR, producing one record per CDR3 protein. Of about 530,000 distinct CDR3 sequences in the sample, approximately 20% were seen once. These data also featured in a second study, about yellow fever vaccine responses in identical twins.

Sequenced: CD4+ T cells sorted from blood. These receptors all come from a woman between 18 and 29 years old in good health.

This clonotype was observed a handful of times. This rearrangement joins TRBV5-1 to TRBJ2-1; the match to TRBD1 covers 7 bases. Germline V gene lookup returns CDR1 SGHRS and CDR2 YFSETQ. The CDR3 extends over 16 amino acids. The V segment lost 1 base and the J segment 4 bases; nucleotides outside the gene matches: 8. CDR3 coding DNA: TGCGCCAGCAGCTTGAAACGGACAGGCCTATACAATGAGCAGTTCTTC. Its translation is CASSLKRTGLYNEQFF.

The V gene is TRBV3-1, the J gene TRBJ2-2; D may be TRBD2 (6 bases). Germline CDR1 and CDR2: LGHDT and YNNKEL (reference sequence). V lost 0 bases, J lost 2 bases, and 13 bases lay in between. The CDR3 has 17 amino acids. CDR3 residues: CASSQDGGLSNTGELFF. For the CDR3, the DNA is TGTGCCAGCAGCCAAGATGGAGGACTATCTAACACCGGGGAGCTGTTTTTT.

The J gene is TRBJ1-5, the V gene TRBV7-8; D perhaps matches TRBD1 (6 bases). CDR1 and CDR2 (germline): SGHVS, FQNEAQ. V shed 1 base and J shed 3 bases, with 16 bases lying between them. The length of the CDR3 is 17 residues. CDR3 nucleotide sequence: TGTGCCAGCAGCTTAGGGCCTCGGGGGGCCGACAATCAGCCCCAGCATTTT. Encoded protein: CASSLGPRGADNQPQHF.

This clonotype was picked up a small number of times. This sequence joins TRBV2 and TRBJ1-5, with D possibly being TRBD1 (6 bases). CDR3 length equals 15 residues. The V gene lost 3 bases and the J gene lost 2 bases, with 11 bases spanning the gap. Per germline, CDR1 SNHLY and CDR2 FYNNEI. DNA of the CDR3: TGTGCCAGCAGTGAGGGGGGCTCAGGCAATCAGCCCCAGCATTTT. Protein product: CASSEGGSGNQPQHF.

In this sample, this clonotype turned up many times. The rearrangement uses TRBV24-1 and TRBJ2-5; 7 bases align to TRBD2. Germline CDR1 is KGHDR and CDR2 is SFDVKD. V dropped 6 bases and J dropped 4; count of bases not matched to a gene: 7. CDR3 length equals 14 residues. CDR3 bases: TGTGCCACCAGTCGCGTCGGCGGGGGAGAGACCCAGTACTTC. Its protein is CATSRVGGGETQYF.

The V call is TRBV7-6, the J call TRBJ2-1, with 8 positions matching TRBD2. CDR3 size: 15 residues. The germline CDR1 and CDR2 sequences are SGHVS and FNYEAQ. Germline trimming cut 3 bases from V and 6 bases from J; bases unmatched to any gene: 7. The CDR3: CASSFTSGRFNEQFF. The CDR3, as DNA: TGTGCCAGCAGCTTTACTAGCGGAAGATTCAATGAGCAGTTCTTC.

This chain uses TRBV14 with TRBJ2-1; D possibly matches TRBD1 or TRBD2 (6 bases each). Germline assignment: CDR1 SGHDN and CDR2 FVKESK. This CDR3 contains 24 residues. V gave up 4 bases and J gave up 0 bases, with 37 bases separating them. The DNA for the CDR3 is TGTGCCAGCAGCCTTATTTCCGGGACACGGGATCTTTCCCTTAGCGGAAGCTCCTACAATGAGCAGTTCTTC. This translates into CASSLISGTRDLSLSGSSYNEQFF.

The chain joins TRBV20-1 to TRBJ1-1; the D gene is possibly TRBD1 (6 bases). Looked up from germline, CDR1 is DFQATT and CDR2 is SNEGSKA (reference sequence). The germline V and J ends were trimmed by 4 bases and 1 base, with 10 bases remaining between them. CDR3 length equals 13 residues. The CDR3 region is CSAIRDTNTEAFF. The CDR3 DNA is TGCAGTGCTATACGGGACACGAACACTGAAGCTTTCTTT.

The chain has TRBV7-7 and TRBJ2-3; TRBD2 matches at 8 bases. Germline CDR1 and CDR2: SSHAT and FNYEAQ (reference sequence). The ends lost 9 bases at V and 8 bases at J; junction bases unmatched: 10. The CDR3 runs 13 residues. The CDR3 DNA follows: TGTGCCAGTTCTGTCGGGGGGGCTGGTACGCAGTATTTT. Protein: CASSVGGAGTQYF.

This clonotype has only a few counts. This rearrangement joins TRBV28 to TRBJ1-5, with a weak D call TRBD1 (5 bases). Germline CDR1 MDHEN, CDR2 SYDVKM. Trimming left V 6 bases short and J 1 base short, with 13 bases between. CDR3 length: 15 amino acids. The CDR3: CASSFQRGSNQPQHF. The CDR3, as DNA: TGTGCCAGCAGCTTCCAACGGGGGAGCAATCAGCCCCAGCATTTT. Together with reference TRBV28 and TRBJ1-5, the CDR3 gives the full variable domain: DVKVTQSSRYLVKRTGEKVFLECVQDMDHENMFWYRQDPGLGLRLIYFSYDVKMKEKGDIPEGYSVSREKKERFSLILESASTNQTSMYLCASSFQRGSNQPQHFGDGTRLSIL.

The rearrangement links TRBV7-3 to TRBJ1-6; no firm D call. With 3 bases removed from V and 9 bases from J, the gap between germline ends came to 9 bases. Germline lookup yields CDR1 SGHTA and CDR2 FQGTGA. This CDR3 spans 13 amino acids. CDR3 bases: TGTGCCAGCAGCTTTAACAGCCGTTCACCCCTCCACTTT. This encodes CASSFNSRSPLHF.

This CDR3 is CASSLGDRAHYNEQFF. For the CDR3, the DNA is TGCGCCAGCAGCTTGGGGGACAGGGCCCACTACAATGAGCAGTTCTTC. The chain links TRBV5-1 to TRBJ2-1; TRBD1 agrees at 9 bases. CDR3 size: 16 residues. Germline CDR1 SGHRS, CDR2 YFSETQ. V gave up 0 bases and J gave up 3 bases; unmatched junction bases: 4.

This clonotype was seen a few times. This rearrangement joins TRBV12-3 or TRBV12-4 to TRBJ1-2; TRBD1 aligns across 7 bases. The CDR3 runs 13 residues. V shed 5 bases and J 7 bases; nucleotides not matched to a gene: 7. The CDR3 DNA is TGTGCCAGCAGTGCACAGGGGAGGGGTGGCTACACCTTC. Translating gives CASSAQGRGGYTF.

In its sample, this clonotype was seen a few times. The chain recombines TRBV12-3 or TRBV12-4 with TRBJ2-5, with D possibly TRBD2 on 7 matching bases. Trimming stripped 7 bases from V and 6 bases from J, with 18 bases between. This CDR3 is 14 amino acids long. The CDR3 DNA sequence: TGTGCCAGCACCCTGGGGGGGGCGCGTAAGACCCAGTACTTC. Residues: CASTLGGARKTQYF.

This chain uses TRBV24-1 with TRBJ2-1; D is possibly TRBD2 (5 bases). The CDR3 loop spans 15 amino acids. The V gene's germline CDR1 is KGHDR and CDR2 SFDVKD. V gave up 1 base and J gave up 6 bases, with 12 bases separating them. Here the CDR3 DNA reads TGTGCCACCAGTGATTTAAAGCTAGCAGGCAATGAGCAGTTCTTC. Its protein is CATSDLKLAGNEQFF.